The 13 T cell receptor beta chains below were found in one sample sequenced in a study of blood T cell repertoires in COVID-19. Clones were sequenced by immunoSEQ multiplex PCR, and TCRdb holds only the in-frame ones, with some missing. The sample records around 260,000 clones, more than 70% being singletons. Material: peripheral blood. These receptors were taken from a woman aged 50 to 60 with acute or convalescent COVID-19.

The chain links TRBV28 to TRBJ1-5; maybe TRBD1 (5 bases). Germline-derived CDR1 and CDR2 are MDHEN and SYDVKM. The CDR3 sequence is 16 residues long. V lost 5 bases, J lost 3 bases, and 17 bases lay in between. In DNA form, the CDR3 reads TGTGCCAGCAGTCCCGTAGGAGCGGGGGACAATCAGCCCCAGCATTTT. This gives the protein CASSPVGAGDNQPQHF.

This chain uses TRBV6-2 or TRBV6-3 with TRBJ2-6; the match to TRBD1 covers 8 bases. V lost 5 bases to trimming and J lost 2 bases; unmatched junction nucleotides: 5. Germline loops: CDR1 MNHEY, CDR2 SVGEGT. This CDR3 comprises 16 residues. The CDR3 reads CASSTPDRAGANVLTF. The DNA for the CDR3 is TGTGCCAGCAGTACCCCGGACAGGGCTGGGGCCAACGTCCTGACTTTC.

This chain joins TRBV19 and TRBJ2-1; the match to TRBD1 covers 9 bases. The CDR3 totals 17 residues. V was clipped by 5 bases and J by 0 bases; unmatched bases: 8. The germline V gene has CDR1 LNHDA and CDR2 SQIVND (reference sequence). Here the CDR3 DNA reads TGTGCCAGTAGTCGCCGAGGACAGGGGAGCTCCTACAATGAGCAGTTCTTC. Amino acid sequence: CASSRRGQGSSYNEQFF.

This chain uses TRBV29-1 with TRBJ2-1, with a possible D match to TRBD1 (5 bases). From germline, CDR1 is SQVTM and CDR2 ANQGSEA. This CDR3 comprises 13 residues. Trimming stripped 7 bases from V and 4 bases from J, with 14 bases between. CDR3 sequence (DNA): TGCAGCGCTCCGACAGACCTATACAATGAGCAGTTCTTC. The encoded protein is CSAPTDLYNEQFF.

The chain recombines TRBV9 with TRBJ2-7; 12 nucleotides align to TRBD2. This CDR3 is built from 16 residues. The trim removed 4 bases at V and 6 bases at J, leaving 11 bases unmatched. Germline CDR1 is SGDLS and CDR2 is YYNGEE. DNA of the CDR3: TGTGCCAGCAGCATCCTCGCTAGCGGGAGGGTCAGCGAGCAGTACTTC. It encodes CASSILASGRVSEQYF.

The chain employs TRBV4-1 and TRBJ2-1; 11 nucleotides agree with TRBD2. The germline V gene has CDR1 MGHRA and CDR2 YSYEKL. CDR3 length equals 16 residues. The V gene end was trimmed by 2 bases and the J gene end by 4 bases; junction bases not matched to a gene: 4. CDR3 nucleotides: TGCGCCAGCAGCCAAACGACTAGCGGGGCGTACAATGAGCAGTTCTTC. It encodes CASSQTTSGAYNEQFF.

The genes are TRBV18 and TRBJ1-1; D uncertain. Germline CDR1 reads KGHSH; CDR2 reads LQKENI. Trimming removed 6 bases from V and 1 base from J, with 12 bases in between. The CDR3 totals 14 residues. The CDR3 bases are TGTGCCAGCTCCCCTGGGAGGTCGAACACTGAAGCTTTCTTT. It specifies CASSPGRSNTEAFF.

This rearrangement joins TRBV28 to TRBJ1-5; 7 nucleotides align to TRBD1. V shed 3 bases, J shed 9 bases, and the junction held 11 bases outside the gene matches. This CDR3 is built from 15 residues. Germline CDR1 reads MDHEN; CDR2 reads SYDVKM. The CDR3 DNA reads TGTGCCAGCAGTTTCGGAACAGGGGTTGTTCGGCCCCAGCATTTT. It translates to CASSFGTGVVRPQHF. The full variable domain, in which reference TRBV28 and TRBJ1-5 provide the parts outside the CDR3, is DVKVTQSSRYLVKRTGEKVFLECVQDMDHENMFWYRQDPGLGLRLIYFSYDVKMKEKGDIPEGYSVSREKKERFSLILESASTNQTSMYLCASSFGTGVVRPQHFGDGTRLSIL.

The rearrangement joins TRBV7-2 to TRBJ1-2; D not resolved. CDR3 size: 13 residues. The ends were cut back, 2 bases at V and 8 bases at J, with 12 bases in the middle. Germline CDR1 SGHTA, CDR2 FQGNSA. The CDR3: CASSLLQSGGYTF. CDR3 bases: TGTGCCAGCAGCTTATTACAGTCTGGCGGCTACACCTTC.

The genes are TRBV12-5 and TRBJ2-3; D is uncertain. The CDR3 runs to 12 residues. Between the trimmed V and J ends, which lost 5 bases and 2 bases, there was a span of 5 bases. Germline values: CDR1 LGHNT, CDR2 FRNRAP. Written as DNA, the CDR3 is TGTGCTAGTGGTGGCAACACAGATACGCAGTATTTT. This encodes CASGGNTDTQYF.

The chain is built from TRBV1 and TRBJ2-5; the table names TRBD2, a call not compared with the DNA. TRBV1 is reported as a pseudogene. This CDR3 region has 14 residues. The CDR3 region has the DNA TGCACCAGCAGCCTGATGACTAGCGCGGAGACCCAGTACTTC. As protein: CTSSLMTSAETQYF.

V and J are TRBV5-1 and TRBJ2-3, with 14 bases that match TRBD2. V dropped 9 bases and J dropped 4; count of bases not matched to a gene: 13. The CDR3 runs 17 residues. Germline V lookup: CDR1 SGHRS, CDR2 YFSETQ. The CDR3 DNA sequence: TGCGCCAACGCCACACCCGGGACTAGCGGGAGTTCAGATACGCAGTATTTT. It encodes CANATPGTSGSSDTQYF.

This clone came up once. The genes are TRBV6-5 and TRBJ2-7, with 12 bases identical to TRBD1. CDR3 length: 14 residues. The germline CDR1 and CDR2 sequences are MNHEY and SVGAGI. The junction had 8 bases not matched to a gene; V was cut back by 8 bases and J by 6 bases. The chain's CDR3 is CASCLGQGAFEQYF. CDR3 bases: TGTGCCAGCTGCTTGGGACAGGGGGCTTTCGAGCAGTACTTC.